This T cell receptor (beta chain) stems from a study of CD8 T cells in ankylosing spondylitis. CDR1 is MNHEY, CDR2 SMNVEV, per germline (reference sequence). The CDR3 totals 16 residues. V gave up 4 bases and J gave up 4 bases, with 17 bases separating them. A single record per CDR3 protein comes from TCRdb applying MiXCR to the 5' RACE reads. The table includes approximately 550,000 distinct CDR3 sequences, about 12% detected once. Overall study results and limits: Seemingly distinctive of ankylosing spondylitis blood was a TCR beta motif formed by eight highly homologous variants.

Concerning this clonotype: Its target is unknown.

Sequenced: blood, either unsorted or a sorted T cell fraction (not recorded which). The source of this sequence is a male donor with ankylosing spondylitis. V usage is TRBV27 and J usage is TRBJ2-1, with D perhaps TRBD2 (5 bases). As DNA, the CDR3 is TGTGCCAGCAGTTCGGGGTGGGGTTCTCCATACAATGAGCAGTTCTTC. Encoded protein: CASSSGWGSPYNEQFF.